These T cell receptor beta chains were read from a single sample in a study of a mutant IDH1 vaccine in newly diagnosed glioma. Only in-frame clones appear in the TCRdb table, and some are missing; sequencing was by immunoSEQ multiplex PCR. There are tens of thousands of clones in the sample; approximately 90% occur only once, and 3% to 4% lies in the top ten. The antigens these receptors bind are not known. The specimen was PBMCs, collected from a glioma patient whose treatment included an IDH1 peptide vaccine. The receptors here all came from a man aged 45-65 years with glioma. Each CDR3 is given with its conserved first and last residue. The D gene is left open where the match is weak. Clone size is stated in some rows and not others, as once, few, many or a class when expanded.

d_call	cdr3_length	j_call	clone_size	v_call	cdr3_aa	cdr3_nt
-	14	TRBJ2-7	-	TRBV30	CAWIIQGVGYEQYF	TGTGCCTGGATTATACAGGGTGTGGGCTACGAGCAGTACTTC
-	14	TRBJ2-7	-	TRBV5-4	CASSTDGILFEQYF	TGTGCCAGCAGCACTGACGGGATCCTATTCGAGCAGTACTTC
-	12	TRBJ1-1	-	TRBV29-1	CSAGGWNTEAFF	TGCAGCGCGGGAGGGTGGAACACTGAAGCTTTCTTT
-	15	TRBJ2-7	-	TRBV7-2	CASSPGPRMGYEQYF	TGTGCCAGCAGCCCCGGGCCGAGGATGGGCTACGAGCAGTACTTC
-	14	TRBJ2-2	-	TRBV2	CASSGPAFAGELFF	TGTGCCAGCAGTGGACCGGCCTTTGCCGGGGAGCTGTTTTTT
TRBD2	16	TRBJ2-7	-	TRBV6-5	CASSSSLSGSSYEQYF	TGTGCCAGCAGTTCCTCCCTTAGCGGGAGCTCCTACGAGCAGTACTTC
-	14	TRBJ1-1	few	TRBV19	CASSIVNGNTEAFF	TGTGCCAGTAGTATAGTCAACGGGAACACTGAAGCTTTCTTT
TRBD2	16	TRBJ2-7	-	TRBV15	CATSTRTSGETHEQYF	TGTGCCACCAGCACCCGGACTAGCGGGGAGACCCACGAGCAGTACTTC
-	16	TRBJ1-5	-	TRBV28	CASSSTQGVAYQPQHF	TGTGCCAGCAGTTCCACCCAGGGAGTTGCTTACCAGCCCCAGCATTTT
-	14	TRBJ1-1	few	TRBV19	CATYREGNRIEAFF	TGTGCCACCTACAGGGAGGGAAATCGAATTGAAGCTTTCTTT
TRBD1	13	TRBJ1-2	-	TRBV2	CASKGQGAEGYTF	TGTGCCAGCAAGGGACAGGGGGCGGAAGGCTACACCTTC
TRBD1	13	TRBJ2-7	-	TRBV4-3	CASSQGTGSVQYF	TGCGCCAGCAGCCAGGGGACAGGGTCCGTGCAGTACTTC
TRBD2	16	TRBJ2-5	-	TRBV10-3	CAIKASGLDRAGTQYF	TGTGCCATCAAGGCTAGCGGACTTGACAGAGCGGGGACCCAGTACTTC
-	15	TRBJ2-5	once	TRBV7-9	CASSLGAVMVETQYF	TGTGCCAGCAGCTTAGGGGCGGTCATGGTAGAGACCCAGTACTTC
-	11	TRBJ2-7	-	TRBV6-1	CASSEARPQYF	TGTGCCAGCAGTGAAGCGAGGCCGCAGTACTTC
-	18	TRBJ1-1	-	TRBV27	CASSLRGGGAPRVTEAFF	TGTGCCAGCAGTTTAAGAGGGGGGGGTGCCCCCCGGGTCACTGAAGCTTTCTTT
-	11	TRBJ2-7	-	TRBV27	CASSSTYEQYF	TGTGCCAGCAGTTCAACTTACGAGCAGTACTTC
-	14	TRBJ1-5	-	TRBV28	CASSRDGVIRPQHF	TGTGCCAGCAGCCGCGATGGGGTAATCAGGCCCCAGCATTTT
-	15	TRBJ2-1	-	TRBV5-4	CASSLDPLPPNEQFF	TGTGCCAGCAGCTTGGACCCCCTGCCCCCCAATGAGCAGTTCTTC
TRBD1	16	TRBJ2-1	once	TRBV5-1	CASSYTRDRAYNEQFF	TGCGCCAGCAGCTACACCCGGGACAGGGCATACAATGAGCAGTTCTTC
-	15	TRBJ2-7	-	TRBV25-1	CASSDLQGSPYEQYF	TGTGCCAGCAGTGACTTACAGGGATCCCCCTACGAGCAGTACTTC
TRBD2	15	TRBJ2-2	-	TRBV6-1	CASIGRGRAHGELFF	TGTGCCAGCATAGGCCGCGGGAGGGCCCACGGGGAGCTGTTTTTT
-	18	TRBJ1-1	-	TRBV14	CASSQSRLGFVGIYEAFF	TGTGCCAGCAGCCAAAGCCGGCTGGGATTCGTGGGGATTTACGAAGCTTTCTTT
-	16	TRBJ1-6	-	TRBV7-2	CASSPRTVHYNSPLHF	TGTGCCAGCAGCCCACGGACAGTACATTATAATTCACCCCTCCACTTT
-	15	TRBJ2-5	-	TRBV7-6	CASSLVRVGGETQYF	TGTGCCAGCAGCTTAGTCAGGGTCGGAGGAGAGACCCAGTACTTC
-	15	TRBJ1-4	-	TRBV9	CASSATDSSTEKLFF	TGTGCCAGCAGCGCCACGGACAGTTCGACTGAAAAACTGTTTTTT
-	13	TRBJ1-4	-	TRBV7-9	CASSLDVNEKLFF	TGTGCCAGCAGCTTAGATGTTAATGAAAAACTGTTTTTT
-	14	TRBJ1-6	once	TRBV27	CASRPTVINSPLHF	TGTGCCAGCAGACCGACAGTCATAAATTCACCCCTCCACTTT
TRBD1	14	TRBJ2-7	-	TRBV7-9	CASSSPGQGHEQYF	TGTGCCAGCAGCTCCCCCGGACAGGGTCACGAGCAGTACTTC
-	15	TRBJ1-1	-	TRBV15	CATSRDAGQNTEAFF	TGTGCCACCAGCAGAGATGCGGGACAGAACACTGAAGCTTTCTTT
-	15	TRBJ2-7	-	TRBV6-5	CASSYSQGPRDEQYF	TGTGCCAGCAGTTACTCGCAGGGGCCTCGGGACGAGCAGTACTTC
TRBD1	16	TRBJ2-7	-	TRBV4-1	CASSKGQGAISYEQYF	TGCGCCAGCAGCAAAGGACAGGGGGCTATCTCATACGAGCAGTACTTC
TRBD1	14	TRBJ2-7	-	TRBV7-2	CASSGDSLRSGQYF	TGTGCCAGCAGCGGGGACAGCCTAAGGAGTGGGCAGTACTTC
TRBD1	15	TRBJ2-7	-	TRBV11-2	CASSTRDSLSYEQYF	TGTGCCAGCAGCACCAGGGACAGCCTGTCCTACGAGCAGTACTTC
-	15	TRBJ1-6	once	TRBV5-6	CASSPGRAYNSPLHF	TGTGCCAGCAGCCCGGGACGGGCTTATAATTCACCCCTCCACTTT
-	14	TRBJ2-2	-	TRBV2	CASRRGATTGELFF	TGTGCCAGCCGTAGGGGGGCGACCACCGGGGAGCTGTTTTTT
TRBD2	15	TRBJ2-7	-	TRBV7-2	CASTPVGAGVYEQYF	TGTGCCAGCACCCCGGTCGGGGCGGGAGTTTACGAGCAGTACTTC
-	16	TRBJ2-1	-	TRBV5-1	CASSLGRLTAHNEQFF	TGCGCCAGCAGCTTGGGACGTCTAACGGCTCACAATGAGCAGTTCTTC
-	12	TRBJ2-7	-	TRBV11-2	CASSPLAYEQYF	TGTGCCAGCAGCCCGTTAGCCTACGAGCAGTACTTC
-	11	TRBJ2-7	-	TRBV6-5	CASGRFYEQYF	TGTGCCAGCGGGAGATTCTACGAGCAGTACTTC
TRBD1	16	TRBJ2-5	-	TRBV19	CASSMRGTGRQETQYF	TGTGCCAGTAGTATGAGGGGGACAGGGCGGCAAGAGACCCAGTACTTC
-	16	TRBJ2-3	once	TRBV19	CASSIWGTAESDTQYF	TGTGCCAGTAGTATATGGGGGACGGCGGAGTCAGATACGCAGTATTTT
-	16	TRBJ2-6	-	TRBV15	CATRGAGSSGANVLTF	TGTGCCACCCGGGGGGCAGGCAGCTCTGGGGCCAACGTCCTGACTTTC
-	14	TRBJ1-3	-	TRBV5-6	CASSFGQPGNTIYF	TGTGCCAGCAGCTTCGGGCAGCCGGGAAACACCATATATTTT
-	15	TRBJ2-7	-	TRBV9	CASSPSEGSTYEQYF	TGTGCCAGCAGCCCTAGTGAGGGGAGCACCTACGAGCAGTACTTC